This is a list of T cell receptor beta chains from one sample in a study of shared clonotypes between healthy human individuals. Sequencing used immunoSEQ multiplex PCR; TCRdb keeps in-frame clones, though not all of them. In the table there are some 2,500,000 clones, roughly 93% of which are singletons. The sequencing input was naive CD4+ T cells from PBMCs. The receptors derive from a man between 18 and 35 years old in good health. Some clones in this sample may be carry-over from other donors' samples. CDR3s include the opening cysteine and the closing phenylalanine or tryptophan.

v_gene,len,j_gene,CDR3aa
TRBV9,15,TRBJ1-1,CASSVGPVEDTEAFF
TRBV6-1,14,TRBJ2-7,CASSGQKPTYEQYF
TRBV6-1,13,TRBJ1-5,CASTNRANQPQHF
TRBV5-4,15,TRBJ2-2,CASSRAGGGTGELFF
TRBV7-9,16,TRBJ1-1,CASSFIVGTMNTEAFF
TRBV7-9,18,TRBJ1-2,CASSSYPPLRDRNYGYTF
TRBV6-5,15,TRBJ2-5,CASSYRAGRQETQYF
TRBV6-5,15,TRBJ1-5,CASASTTGLGQPQHF
TRBV5-1,17,TRBJ2-5,CASSLGRLAGGSETQYF
TRBV6-6,15,TRBJ1-1,CASTSGREVNTEAFF
TRBV28,14,TRBJ1-1,CASSPGGQDTEAFF
TRBV5-4,14,TRBJ2-3,CASSPGGGTDTQYF
TRBV7-9,15,TRBJ2-5,CASSLTRDSPGTQYF
TRBV14,17,TRBJ2-1,CASSQVLAGLSYNEQFF
TRBV29-1,12,TRBJ2-7,CSAMTSSYEQYF
TRBV30,12,TRBJ1-4,CAWSVRNEKLFF
TRBV28,12,TRBJ1-1,CASREEGEGAFF
TRBV4-3,13,TRBJ2-4,CASSQDRTTIQYF
TRBV28,15,TRBJ2-7,CASSSSGRASGEQYF
TRBV5-1,15,TRBJ2-1,CASSSLAGANNEQFF
TRBV7-6,15,TRBJ2-7,CASSYLEDPAYEQYF
TRBV5-4,15,TRBJ2-2,CASSFRRGDTGELFF
TRBV27,13,TRBJ2-5,CASSIRTGETQYF
TRBV2,12,TRBJ2-2,CASSLAAGELFF
TRBV10-1,18,TRBJ2-5,CASSGNSWRVKYQETQYF
TRBV28,13,NA,CASHTSGTYEQYF
TRBV5-1,16,TRBJ2-3,CASGLGLAASTDTQYF
TRBV9,15,TRBJ2-5,CASSVEGHPQETQYF
TRBV2,15,TRBJ1-3,CASSREGGDGNTIYF
TRBV9,17,TRBJ2-1,CASSVTGTGVLGNEQFF
TRBV5-1,13,TRBJ1-2,CASSLEGYRGYTF
TRBV7-2,13,TRBJ1-1,CASSLASTTEAFF
TRBV18,17,TRBJ2-2,CASSPPGLATSTGELFF
TRBV7-9,14,TRBJ2-7,CASSLGGVNYEQYF
TRBV28,14,TRBJ2-1,CATYGTSNLNEQFF
TRBV6-1,14,TRBJ1-4,CASSAGGGWEKLFF
TRBV30,14,TRBJ2-7,CAWSVGTGIYEQYF
TRBV6-1,12,TRBJ1-1,CASSDSFTEAFF
TRBV6-1,12,TRBJ2-7,CASKRRVNEQYF
TRBV7-2,16,TRBJ2-1,CASSPLRESSYNEQFF
TRBV5-1,14,TRBJ1-5,CASSLDSDNQPQHF
TRBV9,14,TRBJ2-5,CASSLGLAGETQYF
TRBV7-6,18,TRBJ2-7,CASSFSMGLETGVYEQYF
TRBV28,16,TRBJ1-1,CASSTPGTGLNTEAFF
TRBV7-2,15,TRBJ2-1,CASSRSGIGSNEQFF
TRBV10-3,14,TRBJ2-5,CAISESGVQETQYF
TRBV5-1,16,TRBJ2-5,CASSLGTSGIGETQYF
TRBV11-3,14,TRBJ2-3,CASSQGTSADTQYF
TRBV7-8,19,TRBJ2-1,CASSYDSIARKSSYNEQFF
TRBV10-3,12,TRBJ1-1,CAISETWTEAFF
TRBV28,13,TRBJ1-4,CASRPQGGEKLFF
TRBV5-1,15,TRBJ2-2,CASSQSAGVTGELFF
TRBV30,16,TRBJ2-7,CAWKAVFSLGSYEQYF
TRBV29-1,13,TRBJ1-4,CSVATGPNEKLFF